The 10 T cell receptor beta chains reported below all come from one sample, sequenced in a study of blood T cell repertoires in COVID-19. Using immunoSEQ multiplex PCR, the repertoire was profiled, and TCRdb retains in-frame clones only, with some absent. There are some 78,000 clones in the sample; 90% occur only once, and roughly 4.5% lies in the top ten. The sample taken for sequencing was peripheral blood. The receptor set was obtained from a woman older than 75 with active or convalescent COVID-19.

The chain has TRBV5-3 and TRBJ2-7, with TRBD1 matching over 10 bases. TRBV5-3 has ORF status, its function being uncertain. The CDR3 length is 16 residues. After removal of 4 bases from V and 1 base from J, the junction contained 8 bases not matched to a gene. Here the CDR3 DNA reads TGTGCCAGAAGCCCGGGACAGGGGAGGGTTTCCTACGAGCAGTACTTC. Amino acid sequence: CARSPGQGRVSYEQYF.

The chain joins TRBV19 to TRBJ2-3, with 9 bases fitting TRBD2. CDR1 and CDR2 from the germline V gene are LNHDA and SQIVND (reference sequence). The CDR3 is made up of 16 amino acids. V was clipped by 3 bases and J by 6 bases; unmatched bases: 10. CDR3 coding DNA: TGTGCCAGTAGTATCACGCGCGGGAGGGCCTTGGATACGCAGTATTTT. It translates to CASSITRGRALDTQYF.

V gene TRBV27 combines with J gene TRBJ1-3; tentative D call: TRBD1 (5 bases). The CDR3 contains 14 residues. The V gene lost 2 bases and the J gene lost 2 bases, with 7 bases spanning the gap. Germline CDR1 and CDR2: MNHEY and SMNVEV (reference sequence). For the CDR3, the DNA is TGTGCCAGCAGTTTAGGAGGGGCTGGAAACACCATATATTTT. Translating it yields CASSLGGAGNTIYF.

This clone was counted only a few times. This CDR3 reads CASSISAGGYGYTF. The CDR3 DNA is TGTGCCAGTAGTATCTCCGCGGGCGGCTATGGCTACACCTTC. V gene TRBV19 combines with J gene TRBJ1-2; D gene uncertain. The CDR3 loop spans 14 amino acids. CDR1 LNHDA and CDR2 SQIVND come from the germline V gene (reference sequence). Between the trimmed V and J ends, which lost 3 bases and 4 bases, there was a span of 12 bases.

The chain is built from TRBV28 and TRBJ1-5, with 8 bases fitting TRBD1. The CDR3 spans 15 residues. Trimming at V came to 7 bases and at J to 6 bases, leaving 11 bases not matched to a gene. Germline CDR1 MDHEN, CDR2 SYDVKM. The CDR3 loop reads CASIIGQGGSQPQHF. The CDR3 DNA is TGTGCCAGCATAATCGGACAGGGTGGGTCTCAGCCCCAGCATTTT. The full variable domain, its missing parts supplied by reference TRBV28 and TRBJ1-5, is DVKVTQSSRYLVKRTGEKVFLECVQDMDHENMFWYRQDPGLGLRLIYFSYDVKMKEKGDIPEGYSVSREKKERFSLILESASTNQTSMYLCASIIGQGGSQPQHFGDGTRLSIL.

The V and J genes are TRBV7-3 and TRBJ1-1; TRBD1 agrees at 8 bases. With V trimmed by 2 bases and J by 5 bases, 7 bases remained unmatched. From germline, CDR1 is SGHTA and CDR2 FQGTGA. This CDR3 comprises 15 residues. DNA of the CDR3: TGTGCCAGCAGCTTATTGGGCAGGGGGCGGACTGAAGCTTTCTTT. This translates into CASSLLGRGRTEAFF.

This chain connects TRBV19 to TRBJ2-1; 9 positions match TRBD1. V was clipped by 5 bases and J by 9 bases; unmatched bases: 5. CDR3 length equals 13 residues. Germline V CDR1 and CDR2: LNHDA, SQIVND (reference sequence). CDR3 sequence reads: CASSLRTGVEQFF. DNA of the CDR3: TGTGCCAGTAGTCTTCGGACAGGGGTTGAGCAGTTCTTC.

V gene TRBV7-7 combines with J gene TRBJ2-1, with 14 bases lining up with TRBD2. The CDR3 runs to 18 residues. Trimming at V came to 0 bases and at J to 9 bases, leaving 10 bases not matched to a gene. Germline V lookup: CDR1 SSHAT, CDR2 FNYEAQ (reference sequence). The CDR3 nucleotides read TGTGCCAGCAGCTTAGCGCCTACCGGACTAGCGGGAGGAGGTGAGCAGTTCTTC. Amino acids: CASSLAPTGLAGGGEQFF.

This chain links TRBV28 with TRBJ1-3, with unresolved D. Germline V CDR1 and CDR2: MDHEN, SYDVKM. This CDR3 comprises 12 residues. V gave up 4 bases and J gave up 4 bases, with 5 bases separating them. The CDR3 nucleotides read TGTGCCAGCAGTTCGGTGGGAAACACCATATATTTT. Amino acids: CASSSVGNTIYF.

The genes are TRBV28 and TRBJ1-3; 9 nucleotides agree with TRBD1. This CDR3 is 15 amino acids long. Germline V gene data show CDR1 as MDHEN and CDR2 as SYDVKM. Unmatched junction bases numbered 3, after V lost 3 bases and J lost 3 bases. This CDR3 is CASSFTGGSGNTIYF. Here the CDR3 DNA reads TGTGCCAGCAGTTTTACAGGGGGCAGTGGAAACACCATATATTTT.